Each of the 28 T cell receptor beta chains below was sequenced from the same sample in a study of cytomegalovirus exposure and HLA in healthy donors. A multiplex PCR was run with 60 Vbeta primers and 13 Jbeta primers. The protocol was immunoSEQ multiplex PCR, while the TCRdb copy is restricted to in-frame clones and leaves out a portion. The sample carries more than 95,000 clones, about 10% recorded once. Sequences were obtained from PBMCs. These TCRs come from a woman younger than 30 in good health and CMV-seropositive.

This clone was detected only a few times. CDR3 sequence (DNA): TGTGCCTGGACGAAAGGGGTTACAGGTCAGCCCCAGCATTTT. This codes for CAWTKGVTGQPQHF. This chain joins TRBV30 and TRBJ1-5, with a weak D call TRBD1 (5 bases). V was cut by 4 bases and J by 6 bases, with 16 bases left in between. Germline V lookup: CDR1 GTSNPN, CDR2 SVGIG (reference sequence). The CDR3 spans 14 residues. Full variable domain (missing parts from reference TRBV30 and TRBJ1-5): SQTIHQWPATLVQPVGSPLSLECTVEGTSNPNLYWYRQAAGRGLQLLFYSVGIGQISSEVPQNLSASRPQDRQFILSSKKLLLSDSGFYLCAWTKGVTGQPQHFGDGTRLSIL.

V and J are TRBV6-5 and TRBJ1-2, with TRBD1 matching over 7 bases. Losses at the gene ends were 6 bases for V and 5 bases for J; bases not matched to a gene: 6. This CDR3 is built from 13 residues. Germline-derived CDR1 and CDR2 are MNHEY and SVGAGI. The CDR3 loop is CASRPQGTYGYTF. In DNA, the CDR3 is TGTGCCAGCAGACCACAGGGGACGTATGGCTACACCTTC.

This chain links TRBV10-3 with TRBJ1-1; D unclear. V lost 10 bases to trimming and J lost 0 bases, with 6 bases between them. CDR3 length equals 11 residues. Germline V gene sequence: CDR1 ENHRY, CDR2 SYGVKD. The CDR3 spells CATVMNTEAFF. The CDR3 coding sequence is TGTGCCACCGTAATGAACACTGAAGCTTTCTTT.

This chain joins TRBV7-3 and TRBJ2-5; tentative D call: TRBD1 (6 bases). The CDR3 is 13 amino acids. The germline CDR1 and CDR2 sequences are SGHTA and FQGTGA. V was trimmed by 1 base and J by 7 bases, leaving 10 bases between them. The CDR3 coding sequence is TGTGCCAGCAGCTTAATGTTAGGGGGGACCCAGTACTTC. Protein sequence: CASSLMLGGTQYF. Full variable domain (missing parts from reference TRBV7-3 and TRBJ2-5): GAGVSQTPSNKVTEKGKYVELRCDPISGHTALYWYRQSLGQGPEFLIYFQGTGAADDSGLPNDRFFAVRPEGSVSTLKIQRTERGDSAVYLCASSLMLGGTQYFGPGTRLLVL.

Here the CDR3 reads CASSFEGSNTGELFF. The CDR3 nucleotides read TGCGCCAGCAGCTTTGAGGGTTCGAACACCGGGGAGCTGTTTTTT. The gene calls are TRBV5-1 and TRBJ2-2, with D perhaps TRBD2 (5 bases). Trimming cost V 2 bases and J 0 bases, with 8 bases left between them. CDR3 size: 15 residues. From germline, CDR1 is SGHRS and CDR2 YFSETQ.

Comment on this clone: Mismatch with germline at one junction end may stem from a read error. Additional DNA sequences in this sample encode the identical CDR3. The rearrangement uses TRBV29-1 and TRBJ2-7; possible D gene TRBD1, 8 bases. From germline, CDR1 is SQVTM and CDR2 ANQGSEA. CDR3 length equals 14 residues. CDR3 residues: CSVDRTGGGYEQYF. CDR3 sequence (DNA): TGCAGCGTTGACCGAACAGGGGGAGGGTACGAGCAGTACTTT.

This clone was seen only a few times. The chain links TRBV2 to TRBJ2-5; 7 nucleotides align to TRBD1. Germline loops: CDR1 SNHLY, CDR2 FYNNEI. CDR3 size: 14 residues. Trimming removed 7 bases from V and 5 bases from J; junction bases left unmatched: 10. The chain's CDR3 is CASISQGSRETQYF. The CDR3 DNA reads as TGTGCCAGCATATCACAGGGGTCGCGGGAGACCCAGTACTTC.

The chain recombines TRBV28 with TRBJ2-7; D is undetermined. The CDR3 has 12 residues. Trimming took 7 bases from V and 10 from J, leaving 17 bases between them. Looked up from germline, CDR1 is MDHEN and CDR2 is SYDVKM. The CDR3 protein is CASTTLGVEQYF. The CDR3 nucleotides are TGTGCCAGCACTACCCTAGGCGTCGAACAGTACTTC.

The rearrangement links TRBV4-2 to TRBJ1-1; D uncertain. Between the trimmed V and J ends, which lost 0 bases and 0 bases, there was a span of 8 bases. In germline, CDR1 is LGHNA, CDR2 YNFKEQ. This CDR3 spans 15 amino acids. This chain's CDR3 is CASSQEGLVNTEAFF. The CDR3 DNA is TGTGCCAGCAGCCAAGAAGGACTGGTGAACACTGAAGCTTTCTTT.

This chain links TRBV4-2 with TRBJ2-1, with D maybe TRBD2 (6 bases). There are 16 residues in the CDR3. Germline V gives CDR1 LGHNA, CDR2 YNFKEQ. Trimming cost V 1 base and J 3 bases, with 13 bases left between them. As DNA, the CDR3 is TGTGCCAGCAGCCAAGTTGACGGGACTCACTACAATGAGCAGTTCTTC. It encodes CASSQVDGTHYNEQFF.

In its sample, this clone was seen a few times. J is TRBJ2-7 and V is TRBV7-6, with 7 nucleotides matching TRBD2. The V gene end was trimmed by 6 bases and the J gene end by 5 bases; junction bases not matched to a gene: 1. CDR3 length equals 11 residues. The germline gives CDR1 SGHVS, CDR2 FNYEAQ. CDR3 residues: CASRGGDEQYF. The CDR3 nucleotides are TGTGCCAGCAGGGGGGGGGACGAGCAGTACTTC. Combining the CDR3 with reference TRBV7-6 and TRBJ2-7 gives the whole variable domain GAGVSQSPRYKVTKRGQDVALRCDPISGHVSLYWYRQALGQGPEFLTYFNYEAQQDKSGLPNDRFSAERPEGSISTLTIQRTEQRDSAMYRCASRGGDEQYFGPGTRLTVT.

This clone was seen a few times. This chain links TRBV19 with TRBJ2-1; unclear D gene. This CDR3 has 15 residues. V was shortened by 2 bases and J by 5 bases, with 13 bases between the two germline ends. Germline values: CDR1 LNHDA, CDR2 SQIVND (reference sequence). This chain's CDR3 is CASSISLSENNEQFF. The CDR3 DNA reads as TGTGCCAGTAGTATATCCCTGTCAGAAAACAATGAGCAGTTCTTC.

The J gene is TRBJ2-7, the V gene TRBV14; a weak D match, TRBD1 (6 bases). Trimming took off 4 bases at V and 4 bases at J, with 14 bases between the two ends. The CDR3 is 14 residues long. CDR1 is SGHDN and CDR2 is FVKESK in the germline V gene. The CDR3 nucleotides are TGTGCCAGCAGCCCAGGCACAGGGCTTTACGAGCAGTACTTC. Its protein is CASSPGTGLYEQYF.

The table lists this clone with a few counts. The chain employs TRBV27 and TRBJ2-1; 16 nucleotides align to TRBD2. The germline CDR1 and CDR2 sequences are MNHEY and SMNVEV (reference sequence). The CDR3 runs 17 residues. The ends lost 5 bases at V and 8 bases at J; junction bases unmatched: 9. This chain's CDR3 is CASSGPGLAGGPDEQFF. In DNA form, the CDR3 reads TGTGCCAGCAGTGGACCGGGACTAGCGGGAGGGCCTGATGAGCAGTTCTTC.

V usage is TRBV28 and J usage is TRBJ1-1; 9 bases fit TRBD1. Germline CDR1 and CDR2: MDHEN and SYDVKM. The CDR3 sequence is 14 residues long. V lost 6 bases, J lost 5 bases, and 7 bases stayed unmatched. This CDR3 reads CASSWTGVGTEAFF. The CDR3 DNA reads as TGTGCCAGCAGCTGGACAGGGGTAGGGACTGAAGCTTTCTTT.

The chain couples TRBV4-1 to TRBJ2-5; 9 nucleotides align to TRBD1. Germline CDR1 reads MGHRA; CDR2 reads YSYEKL. CDR3 length: 15 amino acids. V was pared by 4 bases and J by 3 bases, with 6 bases of the junction left unmatched. This CDR3 reads CASSPSGQGKETQYF. The CDR3 bases are TGCGCCAGCAGCCCGTCGGGACAGGGAAAAGAGACCCAGTACTTC.

This clone was seen a few times. The rearrangement joins TRBV2 to TRBJ2-1; 7 positions agree with TRBD2. The germline gives CDR1 SNHLY, CDR2 FYNNEI. V dropped 5 bases and J dropped 5; count of bases not matched to a gene: 15. This CDR3 has 17 amino acids. CDR3 sequence: CASSSPLAVPSNNEQFF. In nucleotides, the CDR3 is TGTGCCAGCAGTAGCCCCCTAGCGGTACCTTCGAACAATGAGCAGTTCTTC.

This clone has just a few counts. The chain links TRBV27 to TRBJ2-7, with D possibly being TRBD2 (5 bases). The CDR3 sequence is 14 residues long. Germline CDR1 is MNHEY and CDR2 is SMNVEV (reference sequence). Trimming took off 5 bases at V and 5 bases at J, with 16 bases between the two ends. CDR3 in amino acids: CASSPTSSFHEQYF. The DNA of the CDR3 is TGTGCCAGCAGTCCCACTAGTTCCTTTCACGAGCAGTACTTC.

The rearrangement uses TRBV11-2 and TRBJ2-7; tentatively, D is TRBD2 (5 bases). The CDR3 extends over 15 amino acids. Per the germline V gene, CDR1 is SGHAT and CDR2 is FQNNGV. V was trimmed by 4 bases and J by 6 bases, leaving 19 bases between them. The CDR3 region is CASSSAGNVELEQYF. CDR3 coding DNA: TGTGCCAGCAGCTCCGCCGGGAATGTGGAGCTCGAGCAGTACTTC.

This clone was observed a few times. The CDR3 sequence: CASSVSGLSYEQYF. Here the CDR3 DNA reads TGTGCCAGCAGCGTATCTGGGCTTTCCTACGAGCAGTACTTC. The chain is built from TRBV9 and TRBJ2-7; D gene ambiguous. This CDR3 spans 14 amino acids. Trimming shortened V by 1 base and J by 1 base, and 9 bases separated the two germline ends. CDR1 and CDR2 (germline): SGDLS, YYNGEE.

A few counts support this clone. V is TRBV19 and J is TRBJ1-6, with TRBD1 as a possible D gene (5 bases). Looked up from germline, CDR1 is LNHDA and CDR2 is SQIVND (reference sequence). Trimming took off 5 bases at V and 2 bases at J, with 13 bases between the two ends. There are 16 residues in the CDR3. This CDR3 reads CASSLNSGTYNSPLHF. The CDR3 coding sequence is TGTGCCAGTAGTCTCAATTCAGGGACCTATAATTCACCCCTCCACTTT. The whole variable domain, filled in from reference TRBV19 and TRBJ1-6, reads DGGITQSPKYLFRKEGQNVTLSCEQNLNHDAMYWYRQDPGQGLRLIYYSQIVNDFQKGDIAEGYSVSREKKESFPLTVTSAQKNPTAFYLCASSLNSGTYNSPLHFGNGTRLTVT.

This chain connects TRBV7-2 to TRBJ2-1, with TRBD1 as a possible D gene (6 bases). The V end was cut by 6 bases, the J end by 0 bases, with 12 bases between. Germline V lookup: CDR1 SGHTA, CDR2 FQGNSA. The CDR3 is 15 amino acids. This CDR3 is CASSKGEYSYNEQFF. In DNA form, the CDR3 reads TGTGCCAGCAGTAAGGGGGAGTACTCCTACAATGAGCAGTTCTTC.

The genes are TRBV28 and TRBJ1-2; D is possibly TRBD1 (5 bases). CDR3 length: 15 amino acids. V lost 5 bases to trimming and J lost 0 bases, with 13 bases between them. CDR1 MDHEN and CDR2 SYDVKM come from the germline V gene. The chain's CDR3 is CASSHRQTANYGYTF. The CDR3 nucleotides read TGTGCCAGCAGTCATAGACAGACTGCTAACTATGGCTACACCTTC.

This clone was counted between two and nine times. V gene TRBV4-1 combines with J gene TRBJ2-7; maybe TRBD1 (6 bases). This CDR3 region has 13 residues. Trimming stripped 4 bases from V and 13 bases from J, with 20 bases between. From germline, CDR1 is MGHRA and CDR2 YSYEKL. This chain's CDR3 is CASSPNDEGDGYF. The CDR3, as DNA: TGCGCCAGCAGCCCCAATGACGAGGGGGACGGCTACTTC.

This clone occurred a few times. CDR3 sequence: CAWLPRRKTEAFF. The CDR3 DNA reads as TGTGCCTGGTTACCGAGGAGGAAAACTGAAGCTTTCTTT. V gene TRBV30 combines with J gene TRBJ1-1; D is uncertain. The V and J ends lost 5 bases and 5 bases respectively, with 15 bases between them. CDR1 and CDR2 (germline): GTSNPN, SVGIG (reference sequence). This CDR3 spans 13 amino acids.

This chain connects TRBV27 to TRBJ2-1, with D maybe TRBD1 (6 bases). Germline V lookup: CDR1 MNHEY, CDR2 SMNVEV (reference sequence). The CDR3 sequence is 13 residues long. Trimming cost V 8 bases and J 6 bases, with 14 bases left between them. CDR3 nucleotides: TGTGCCAGCTCTGGGGGCTGGACCAATGAGCAGTTCTTC. Its protein product is CASSGGWTNEQFF.

V usage is TRBV7-8 and J usage is TRBJ2-1; possible D gene TRBD2, 6 bases. V was clipped by 5 bases and J by 7 bases, with 15 bases between them. The CDR3 contains 14 residues. Germline CDR1 and CDR2: SGHVS and FQNEAQ. CDR3 coding DNA: TGTGCCAGCAGCCCTAGGGACTCTCCGAATGAGCAGTTCTTC. This codes for CASSPRDSPNEQFF.

This clone was counted a few times. The V gene is TRBV28, the J gene TRBJ2-2, with TRBD2 matching over 7 bases. The V segment lost 7 bases and the J segment 4 bases; nucleotides outside the gene matches: 6. CDR3 size: 14 residues. The germline gives CDR1 MDHEN, CDR2 SYDVKM. The DNA of the CDR3 is TGTGCCAGCACGTCGGGAGGTGCCACCGGGGAGCTGTTTTTT. Amino acid sequence: CASTSGGATGELFF.